This T cell receptor beta chain emerged from a study of response to subunit inactivated influenza vaccine. TCRdb re-analysed the RT-PCR reads in MiXCR, keeping a single row per CDR3 protein. This repertoire shows 650,000 to 800,000 distinct CDR3 sequences, less than 20% found once; its top ten account for around 9.9%. The CDR3 runs 13 residues. Per the germline V gene, CDR1 is SGHRS and CDR2 is YFSETQ. Trimming removed 5 bases at V and 8 bases at J, with 14 bases between. The chain employs TRBV5-1 and TRBJ2-1; a weak D match, TRBD2 (5 bases). The TCR sequence derives from a man aged 50 to 59 who received an inactivated influenza vaccine. The material was PBMCs from blood, obtained 5 days after vaccination. The CDR3 reads CASRVASIDEQFF. CDR3 bases: TGCGCCAGCAGAGTAGCGTCAATCGATGAGCAGTTCTTC. The whole variable domain, remainder taken from reference TRBV5-1 and TRBJ2-1, is KAGVTQTPRYLIKTRGQQVTLSCSPISGHRSVSWYQQTPGQGLQFLFEYFSETQRNKGNFPGRFSGRQFSNSRSEMNVSTLELGDSALYLCASRVASIDEQFFGPGTRLTVL.